The 7 T cell receptor beta chains presented below share a single source sample, sequenced in a study of T cells of healthy individuals. TCRdb ran MiXCR on the 5' RACE reads and lists one entry per CDR3 protein. The table has around 53,000 distinct CDR3 sequences, approximately 14% seen once. Every receptor here comes from a human donor in good health.

This chain connects TRBV20-1 to TRBJ2-5; D gene ambiguous. The CDR3 has 11 amino acids. The V end was cut by 2 bases, the J end by 7 bases, with 8 bases between. Germline V gene data show CDR1 as DFQATT and CDR2 as SNEGSKA (reference sequence). Here the CDR3 reads CSARPTGTQYF. In DNA form, the CDR3 reads TGCAGTGCTAGACCGACGGGGACCCAGTACTTC.

Ten or more counts support this clonotype. This chain links TRBV10-3 with TRBJ2-1; TRBD1 matches 7 bases. J lost 2 bases, V lost 6 bases, and 10 bases had no gene match. Per the germline V gene, CDR1 is ENHRY and CDR2 is SYGVKD. The CDR3 sequence is 16 residues long. The CDR3 loop reads CAISSNRGPTYNEQFF. CDR3 in DNA: TGTGCCATCAGCTCCAATAGGGGGCCCACCTACAATGAGCAGTTCTTC.

This clonotype was seen a few times. The chain has TRBV27 and TRBJ2-7; TRBD2 aligns across 11 bases. Germline trimming cut 5 bases from V and 7 bases from J; bases unmatched to any gene: 10. Germline V gives CDR1 MNHEY, CDR2 SMNVEV (reference sequence). The CDR3 contains 15 residues. The CDR3 protein is CASSMTSGMAREQYF. DNA of the CDR3: TGTGCCAGCAGTATGACTAGCGGGATGGCTCGAGAGCAGTACTTC.

This chain links TRBV9 with TRBJ1-4, with D possibly matching TRBD1 (6 bases). The CDR3 spans 16 residues. The V and J ends lost 3 bases and 8 bases respectively, with 20 bases between them. The germline CDR1 and CDR2 sequences are SGDLS and YYNGEE. The CDR3 spells CASSDSYRVGQEKLFF. The CDR3 region has the DNA TGTGCCAGCAGCGATAGTTACAGGGTCGGTCAGGAAAAACTGTTTTTT.

This clonotype was picked up many times. The rearrangement joins TRBV19 to TRBJ2-5; 8 bases agree with TRBD2. This CDR3 region has 11 residues. The germline CDR1 and CDR2 sequences are LNHDA and SQIVND (reference sequence). V was clipped by 5 bases and J by 8 bases; unmatched bases: 1. The CDR3: CASSRGGTQYF. The DNA for the CDR3 is TGTGCCAGTAGTCGGGGGGGAACCCAGTACTTC. The full variable domain, with the rest looked up from reference TRBV19 and TRBJ2-5, is DGGITQSPKYLFRKEGQNVTLSCEQNLNHDAMYWYRQDPGQGLRLIYYSQIVNDFQKGDIAEGYSVSREKKESFPLTVTSAQKNPTAFYLCASSRGGTQYFGPGTRLLVL.

This clonotype has ten or more counts. The chain employs TRBV6-5 and TRBJ2-3; 8 nucleotides align to TRBD2. CDR1 MNHEY and CDR2 SVGAGI come from the germline V gene. V was pared by 6 bases and J by 0 bases, with 11 bases of the junction left unmatched. This CDR3 comprises 17 residues. The CDR3 reads CASSRGGSGVSTDTQYF. The CDR3 region has the DNA TGTGCCAGCAGCCGGGGGGGTAGCGGGGTAAGCACAGATACGCAGTATTTT.

This clonotype was seen ten or more times. The V gene is TRBV20-1, the J gene TRBJ1-2, with D perhaps TRBD1 (5 bases). The V end was cut by 5 bases, the J end by 4 bases, with 20 bases between. The germline V gene encodes CDR1 DFQATT and CDR2 SNEGSKA (reference sequence). This CDR3 comprises 15 residues. The CDR3 DNA follows: TGCAGTGCTTCCCCTGACAGACGCCACGGCTATGGCTACACCTTC. It yields the protein CSASPDRRHGYGYTF.